These 14 T cell receptor beta chains were all obtained from the same sample, sequenced in a study of OX40 agonist ivuxolimab in advanced cancers. Here immunoSEQ multiplex PCR was the method, and the copy in TCRdb shows in-frame clones only, minus some. The repertoire has roughly 70,000 clones, about 87% of them found once; the top ten carry around 0.56%. The input for sequencing was CD4+ or CD8+ T cells sorted from blood, taken in a trial of the OX40 agonist ivuxolimab. Every receptor here comes from an adult with an advanced solid tumor such as melanoma, head and neck, liver or kidney cancer.

The genes are TRBV5-6 and TRBJ1-5; tentative D call: TRBD1 (5 bases). V was shortened by 4 bases and J by 0 bases, with 11 bases between the two germline ends. CDR3 size: 15 residues. Germline lookup yields CDR1 SGHDT and CDR2 YYEEEE. The CDR3: CASSPTVISNQPQHF. DNA for the CDR3: TGTGCCAGCAGCCCGACAGTGATTAGCAATCAGCCCCAGCATTTT.

The CDR3 reads CASSNPSGGRNEQFF. As DNA, the CDR3 is TGTGCCAGTAGTAACCCTAGCGGGGGGCGGAATGAGCAGTTCTTC. J is TRBJ2-1 and V is TRBV19; 11 nucleotides agree with TRBD2. CDR1 is LNHDA and CDR2 is SQIVND in the germline V gene (reference sequence). This CDR3 has 15 residues. V lost 4 bases and J lost 7; bases outside the gene matches: 6. Combining the CDR3 with reference TRBV19 and TRBJ2-1 gives the whole variable domain DGGITQSPKYLFRKEGQNVTLSCEQNLNHDAMYWYRQDPGQGLRLIYYSQIVNDFQKGDIAEGYSVSREKKESFPLTVTSAQKNPTAFYLCASSNPSGGRNEQFFGPGTRLTVL.

The V call is TRBV19, the J call TRBJ1-2; a possible D gene is TRBD1 (6 bases). From germline, CDR1 is LNHDA and CDR2 SQIVND (reference sequence). This CDR3 is 14 amino acids long. V dropped 1 base and J dropped 8 bases, with 14 bases sitting between them. For the CDR3, the DNA is TGTGCCAGTAGTATAGCAGGGGCAGGTAGAGGCTACACCTTC. This sequence encodes CASSIAGAGRGYTF.

The chain uses TRBV18 and TRBJ2-7, with D tentatively TRBD1 (6 bases). CDR3 length equals 13 residues. The germline V gene has CDR1 KGHSH and CDR2 LQKENI. V lost 2 bases, J lost 4 bases, and 9 bases lay in between. In nucleotides, the CDR3 is TGTGCCAGCTCACCAACAGGGAATTACGAGCAGTACTTC. Amino acid sequence: CASSPTGNYEQYF.

This sequence joins TRBV2 and TRBJ2-7; unclear D gene. This CDR3 comprises 12 residues. Trimming shortened V by 1 base and J by 12 bases, and 13 bases separated the two germline ends. Per the germline V gene, CDR1 is SNHLY and CDR2 is FYNNEI. CDR3 nucleotide sequence: TGTGCCAGCAGTGAAGGGGCGCTACGAGCGTACTTC. As protein: CASSEGALRAYF.

The V gene is TRBV20-1, the J gene TRBJ2-2; D gene ambiguous. Germline V gene lookup returns CDR1 DFQATT and CDR2 SNEGSKA (reference sequence). This CDR3 comprises 11 residues. CDR3: CSSPGNGELFF. The DNA for the CDR3 is TGCAGCTCCCCCGGTAACGGGGAGCTGTTTTTT.

This clone occurred a few times. As DNA, the CDR3 is TGTGCCAGCAGCTTCTGGCTAGCCACAGATACGCAGTATTTT. Amino acids: CASSFWLATDTQYF. The genes are TRBV5-4 and TRBJ2-3; D is possibly TRBD2 (5 bases). Trimming cost V 2 bases and J 2 bases, with 9 bases left between them. This CDR3 comprises 14 residues. Germline-derived CDR1 and CDR2 are SGHNT and YYREEE (reference sequence).

J is TRBJ1-6 and V is TRBV6-5, with 7 bases that match TRBD1. This CDR3 spans 13 amino acids. J gave up 7 bases and V 8 bases, and 5 bases lay outside the gene matches. The germline gives CDR1 MNHEY, CDR2 SVGAGI. This CDR3 is CASGQVGNSPLHF. CDR3 in DNA: TGTGCCAGCGGACAGGTTGGCAATTCACCCCTCCACTTT.

This chain connects TRBV18 to TRBJ2-2; TRBD1 or TRBD2 may be the D gene (5 bases each). CDR1 KGHSH and CDR2 LQKENI come from the germline V gene. Trimming cost V 3 bases and J 5 bases, with 13 bases left between them. The CDR3 consists of 15 residues. The CDR3: CASSPPGRKTGELFF. CDR3 DNA: TGTGCCAGCTCACCTCCGGGACGTAAAACCGGGGAGCTGTTTTTT.

V and J are TRBV4-2 and TRBJ2-1, with TRBD2 matching over 12 bases. The V gene end was trimmed by 1 base and the J gene end by 5 bases; junction bases not matched to a gene: 9. CDR1 and CDR2 (germline): LGHNA, YNFKEQ. This CDR3 has 18 amino acids. The DNA for the CDR3 is TGTGCCAGCAGCCAAGGAATCCTAGCGGGGGGGCCGAACAATGAGCAGTTCTTC. As protein: CASSQGILAGGPNNEQFF.

The chain couples TRBV2 to TRBJ2-1; no definite D call. The CDR3 extends over 15 amino acids. Germline lookup yields CDR1 SNHLY and CDR2 FYNNEI. V was cut by 2 bases and J by 2 bases, with 10 bases left in between. As DNA, the CDR3 is TGTGCCAGCAGTGAACGGCAGGCTACCTACAATGAGCAGTTCTTC. Residues: CASSERQATYNEQFF.

The chain recombines TRBV2 with TRBJ2-7, with D perhaps TRBD2 (5 bases). With 8 bases removed from V and 3 bases from J, the gap between germline ends came to 8 bases. This CDR3 contains 11 residues. Germline CDR1 and CDR2: SNHLY and FYNNEI. The CDR3 DNA is TGTGCCAGCTCTAGCTTCTACGAGCAGTACTTC. Amino acids: CASSSFYEQYF.

This chain uses TRBV7-2 with TRBJ1-1, with TRBD1 as a possible D gene (6 bases). With 5 bases removed from V and 7 bases from J, the gap between germline ends came to 11 bases. CDR1 and CDR2 (germline): SGHTA, FQGNSA. This CDR3 spans 12 amino acids. The CDR3 sequence is CASSLWTDEAFF. CDR3 coding DNA: TGTGCCAGCAGCCTCTGGACAGATGAAGCTTTCTTT.

DNA for the CDR3: TGTGCCATCAGTGAAGGAAGAGCCACCTCTGGGGCCAACGTCCTGACTTTC. Protein sequence: CAISEGRATSGANVLTF. The rearrangement links TRBV10-3 to TRBJ2-6; no firm D call. V lost 3 bases and J 0 bases, leaving 12 bases between the germline ends. In germline, CDR1 is ENHRY, CDR2 SYGVKD. The CDR3 runs 17 residues.